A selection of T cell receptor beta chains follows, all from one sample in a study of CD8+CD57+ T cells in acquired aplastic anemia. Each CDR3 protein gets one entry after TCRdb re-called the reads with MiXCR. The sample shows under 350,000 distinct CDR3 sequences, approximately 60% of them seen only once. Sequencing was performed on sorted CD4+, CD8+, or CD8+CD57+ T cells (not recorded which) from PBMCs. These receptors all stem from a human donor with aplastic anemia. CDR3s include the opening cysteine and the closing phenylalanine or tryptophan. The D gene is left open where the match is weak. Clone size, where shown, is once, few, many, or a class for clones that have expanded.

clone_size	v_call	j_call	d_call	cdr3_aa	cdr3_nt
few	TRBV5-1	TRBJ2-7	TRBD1	CASSWTGDEQYF	TGCGCCAGCAGCTGGACAGGGGATGAGCAGTACTTC
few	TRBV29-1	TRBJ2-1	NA	CSVGVGSAVTYNEQFF	TGCAGCGTTGGGGTGGGGTCTGCCGTCACCTACAATGAGCAGTTCTTC
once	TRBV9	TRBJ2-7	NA	CASSVGGGTSYEQYF	TGTGCCAGCAGCGTAGGTGGGGGCACATCCTACGAGCAGTACTTC
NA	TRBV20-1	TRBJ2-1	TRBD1	CSAAGQGYNEQFF	TGCAGTGCAGCGGGACAGGGTTACAATGAGCAGTTCTTC
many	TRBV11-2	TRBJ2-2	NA	CASSLGWGLGELFF	TGTGCCAGCAGTTTGGGATGGGGGCTTGGGGAGCTGTTTTTT
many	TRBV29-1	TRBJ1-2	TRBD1	CSVGGSWGQGSDGYTF	TGCAGCGTTGGAGGATCGTGGGGACAGGGCTCGGATGGCTACACCTTC
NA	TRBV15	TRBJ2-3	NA	CATSSAIYASTDTQYF	TGTGCCACCAGCAGTGCGATTTACGCTAGCACAGATACGCAGTATTTT
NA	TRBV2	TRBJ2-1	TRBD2	CASSEAYPGLAGDSEQFF	TGTGCCAGCAGTGAAGCATACCCGGGACTAGCGGGAGACAGTGAGCAGTTCTTC
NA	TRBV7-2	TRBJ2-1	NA	CASSLYRGRNEQFF	TGTGCCAGCAGCTTATATAGGGGTCGTAATGAGCAGTTCTTC
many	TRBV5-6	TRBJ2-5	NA	CASSFGGPEETQYF	TGTGCCAGCAGCTTTGGGGGCCCTGAAGAGACCCAGTACTTC
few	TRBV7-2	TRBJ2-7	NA	CASSFASEQYF	TGTGCCAGCAGCTTTGCTAGCGAGCAGTACTTC
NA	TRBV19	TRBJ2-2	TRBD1	CASSIAGTGVRTGELFF	TGTGCCAGTAGTATAGCCGGGACAGGGGTACGCACCGGGGAGCTGTTTTTT
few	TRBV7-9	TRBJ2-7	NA	CASSLASDYEQYF	TGTGCCAGCAGCTTAGCTAGCGACTACGAGCAGTACTTC
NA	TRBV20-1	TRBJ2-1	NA	CSATHLVYEQFF	TGCAGTGCTACACACCTCGTATATGAGCAGTTCTTC
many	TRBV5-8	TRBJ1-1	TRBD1	CASSTGTVNTEAFF	TGTGCCAGCAGCACCGGGACAGTGAACACTGAAGCTTTCTTT
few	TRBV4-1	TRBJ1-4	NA	CAGSQDSTRAATNEKLFF	TGCGCCGGCAGCCAAGATTCCACCAGGGCTGCAACTAATGAAAAACTGTTTTTT